This is a list of T cell receptor beta chains from one sample in a study of blood T cell repertoires in COVID-19. Sequencing used immunoSEQ multiplex PCR; TCRdb keeps in-frame clones, though not all of them. Of approximately 190,000 clones listed, around 76% are singletons. The sample was peripheral blood. Receptor source: a woman aged 55-70 years with COVID-19, enrolled during active disease. The CDR3 runs from the conserved cysteine through the conserved F or W. Fields, in order: clone size, D gene, V gene, J gene, CDR3 DNA, CDR3 protein. The D gene is left open where the match is weak. Rows give clone size only sometimes, using once, few, many, or a class for an expanded clone.

>once|-|TRBV5-5|TRBJ2-7
TGTGCCAGCAGGGAGGGTCCCTACGAGCAGTACTTC
CASREGPYEQYF
>-|-|TRBV11-2|TRBJ1-1
TGTGCCAGCAGCTTAGTCTCGGCGGGGAACACTGAAGCTTTCTTT
CASSLVSAGNTEAFF
>-|-|TRBV4-2|TRBJ2-3
TGTGCCAGCAGCCAAGGGGGGGTCCTTAGCACAGATACGCAGTATTTT
CASSQGGVLSTDTQYF
>-|-|TRBV6-6|TRBJ2-7
TGTGCCAGCAGTCCCGCCAGGGGATTAGGGGAGCAGTACTTC
CASSPARGLGEQYF
>-|TRBD2|TRBV9|TRBJ2-1
TGTGCCAGCAGCGTAGGCGGGAGAGGGCACAGTGAGCAGTTCTTC
CASSVGGRGHSEQFF
>once|TRBD2|TRBV29-1|TRBJ2-3
TGCAGCGTTGCGGCGGGGGGGCCGAATACGCAGTATTTT
CSVAAGGPNTQYF
>-|-|TRBV12-3/TRBV12-4|TRBJ1-6
TGTGCCAGCAGCCTTACACCGTCTGCCCTCCACTTT
CASSLTPSALHF
>-|TRBD1|TRBV6-5|TRBJ1-1
TGTGCCAGCAGAAGCGACAGGGAAGGCACTGAAGCTTTCTTT
CASRSDREGTEAFF
>-|TRBD2|TRBV4-2|TRBJ2-1
TGTGCCAGCAGCCAAGGGGGACTAGCGGTAAGCTCCTACAATGAGCAGTTCTTC
CASSQGGLAVSSYNEQFF
>-|-|TRBV7-2|TRBJ1-3
TGTGCCAGCAGCTTGTTCGCCAGCGTAAACGGAAACACCATATATTTT
CASSLFASVNGNTIYF
>-|-|TRBV7-2|TRBJ2-1
TGTGCCAGCAGCTTAACCCTTAGCGCCCGAGCGTTGAATGAGCAGTTCTTC
CASSLTLSARALNEQFF
>many|-|TRBV9|TRBJ2-2
TGTGCCAGCAGCGTGGCGGGACTTCGGAACACCGGGGAGCTGTTTTTT
CASSVAGLRNTGELFF
>-|-|TRBV11-2|TRBJ2-3
TGTGCCAGCAGCCGAGCGGACCTTACGCAGTATTTT
CASSRADLTQYF
>-|-|TRBV11-2|TRBJ1-3
TGTGCCAGCAGCTCTAACAGGGCTGCTGGAAACACCATATATTTT
CASSSNRAAGNTIYF
>-|-|TRBV7-2|TRBJ1-2
TGTGCCAGCAGCTCATTCCCCAACTATGGCTACACCTTC
CASSSFPNYGYTF
>few|-|TRBV5-4|TRBJ1-1
TGTGCCAGCAGCTTGAGCGGGAACATGAACACTGAAGCTTTCTTT
CASSLSGNMNTEAFF
>-|-|TRBV13|TRBJ1-3
TGTGCCAGCAGCTTAGAACAGGGAAGCTTTGGAAACACCATATATTTT
CASSLEQGSFGNTIYF
>-|-|TRBV6-5|TRBJ2-7
TGTGCCAGCAGTTCCGCGTACGAGCAGTACTTC
CASSSAYEQYF
>-|TRBD2|TRBV19|TRBJ2-1
TGTGCCAGTAGCCCTCAGGGACTAGCAGGGGAGGTTTACAATGAGCAGTTCTTC
CASSPQGLAGEVYNEQFF
>-|-|TRBV7-8|TRBJ1-4
TGTGCCAGCAGCTTATTTGCCTCGAGTGCTAATGAAAAACTGTTTTTT
CASSLFASSANEKLFF
>-|-|TRBV30|TRBJ1-6
TGTGCCTGGAGTGTAGGGGCCTCTGTCAATTCACCCCTCCACTTT
CAWSVGASVNSPLHF
>-|TRBD2|TRBV4-2|TRBJ2-7
TGTGCCAGCAGCCAAGAAACAGGACTAGCGGGAGGAAGGGACTTC
CASSQETGLAGGRDF
>-|TRBD2|TRBV9|TRBJ2-1
TGTGCCAGCAGCCTACGGACTAGCGGGAGTAGGACCTACAATGAGCAGTTCTTC
CASSLRTSGSRTYNEQFF
>-|-|TRBV5-6|TRBJ1-3
TGTGCCAGCAGCCTCTCAGGATTGGACTCTGGAAACACCATATATTTT
CASSLSGLDSGNTIYF
>-|-|TRBV18|TRBJ2-3
TGTGCCAGCTCACCATGGAAGGCAGGGGCTTATCCAGATACGCAGTATTTT
CASSPWKAGAYPDTQYF
>-|-|TRBV7-2|TRBJ2-7
TGTGCCAGCAGCTTGCAGGGTTACGAGCAGTACTTC
CASSLQGYEQYF
>-|TRBD2|TRBV19|TRBJ2-4
TGTGCCAGTAGTGCAACCGGGACTAGTATTGGGGCCAAAAACATTCAGTACTTC
CASSATGTSIGAKNIQYF
>-|-|TRBV7-9|TRBJ2-5
TGTGCCAGCAGCTTAGAGGTTGGACTTAGTTGGTCAGAGACCCAGTACTTC
CASSLEVGLSWSETQYF
>-|TRBD2|TRBV5-4|TRBJ2-5
TGTGCCAGCAGCCCCTCCGGGGGGGCGGAGGAGACCCAGTACTTC
CASSPSGGAEETQYF
>-|TRBD1|TRBV7-2|TRBJ2-5
TGTGCCAGCAGCCGGGACAGAAGAGAAGAGACCCAGTACTTC
CASSRDRREETQYF
>-|TRBD1|TRBV5-4|TRBJ1-4
TGTGCCAGCAGCCTTGGGACAGGGCTTAATGAAAAACTGTTTTTT
CASSLGTGLNEKLFF
>-|TRBD2|TRBV6-2/TRBV6-3|TRBJ2-3
TGTGCCAGCAGTTACTCGAGGGGCGGGAGGGCCTCGTTGGGCACAGATACGCAGTATTTT
CASSYSRGGRASLGTDTQYF
>-|-|TRBV4-2|TRBJ2-1
TGTGCCAGCAGCCAAGAAGGGGGGGTTTCGGGCAATGAGCAGTTCTTC
CASSQEGGVSGNEQFF
>-|-|TRBV19|TRBJ1-2
TGTGCCACCAAAAACCAGGGTCGCTTAGGCTACACCTTC
CATKNQGRLGYTF
>-|TRBD2|TRBV7-9|TRBJ2-7
TGTGCCAGCAGCTCCACGACTAGCGGGGACGTCCAGCAGTACTTC
CASSSTTSGDVQQYF
>few|TRBD2|TRBV6-6|TRBJ2-1
TGTGCCAGCAGTCAGGGACTAGCGGGAGGGCCGGGCAATGAGCAGTTCTTC
CASSQGLAGGPGNEQFF
>-|-|TRBV5-5|TRBJ2-7
TGTGCCAGCAGTCCGGACGGGGGTAACTCGGCCTACGAGCAGTACTTC
CASSPDGGNSAYEQYF
>-|-|TRBV6-5|TRBJ1-1
TGTGCCAGCTATCCAACAGGGCAGGGGAACACTGAAGCTTTCTTT
CASYPTGQGNTEAFF
>once|-|TRBV7-3|TRBJ1-1
TGTGCCAGCAGCTCCAACCCAGGGGCCGGCACTGAAGCTTTCTTT
CASSSNPGAGTEAFF
>-|TRBD2|TRBV4-2|TRBJ2-2
TGTGCCAGCAGCCCCGGACTAGCGGGAGTGAACACCGGGGAGCTGTTTTTT
CASSPGLAGVNTGELFF
>-|TRBD2|TRBV7-2|TRBJ2-3
TGTGCCAGCAGCTTACGTAGCGGGAGGATAAATACGCAGTATTTT
CASSLRSGRINTQYF
>-|-|TRBV5-1|TRBJ1-4
TGCGCCAGCAGCCCACCCGGTACGGAGGGTGAAAAACTGTTTTTT
CASSPPGTEGEKLFF
>-|TRBD2|TRBV6-2/TRBV6-3|TRBJ2-1
TGTGCCAGCAGTTACGGCGGGAGGGCCCTCTATGGTGAGCAGTTCTTC
CASSYGGRALYGEQFF